The clone carrying this T cell receptor beta chain was seen repeatedly, ten times or more. The target antigen is unknown. The sample originates from a study of T cells in Graves' hyperthyroidism and ophthalmopathy. Study-level findings and limits: Expanded thyroid clonotypes (above 0.001) were mostly also found in blood. Stable hyperthyroidism and ophthalmopathy were separated using 13 V-J signatures.

CDR3 size: 15 residues. The germline gives CDR1 MDHEN, CDR2 SYDVKM. The germline V and J ends were trimmed by 7 bases and 6 bases, with 21 bases remaining between them. The study excluded patients with uncontrolled infection, other autoimmune disease, pregnancy or lactation. It was 8 to 10 ml of fresh peripheral blood that supplied the PBMCs. Amplification targeted TCR beta CDR3 regions from RNA transcripts. Carried out on the TCR CDR3, a first-round RT-PCR used the HTBI primer set. TCRdb fed the multiplex PCR reads into MiXCR, producing one record per CDR3 protein. The sample lists 600,000 to 650,000 distinct CDR3 sequences; 16% were seen once.

J is TRBJ1-1 and V is TRBV28; D remains ambiguous. The sequencing input was blood. The source of this sequence is a woman aged 25 to 39 with Graves' hyperthyroidism. The CDR3 spells CASKAYGTLRAEAFF. DNA of the CDR3: TGTGCCAGCAAGGCCTATGGTACCCTGAGGGCTGAAGCTTTCTTT.